Shown below are 23 T cell receptor beta chains from a single sample sequenced in a study of T-cell memory formation after mild COVID-19. One entry per CDR3 protein results from TCRdb running MiXCR on the 5' RACE reads. This sample has 95,000 to 120,000 distinct CDR3 sequences, with about a fifth found just once. Source material: PBMCs or a T cell subset sorted from them (not recorded which). The receptors were sampled from a man aged 18 to 30 who had mild COVID-19 (a few samples of this study predate the infection). Cell type and time point are not known.

The chain links TRBV7-2 to TRBJ1-1; 10 nucleotides match TRBD1. The CDR3 loop spans 14 amino acids. V was pared by 5 bases and J by 7 bases, with 7 bases of the junction left unmatched. Germline values: CDR1 SGHTA, CDR2 FQGNSA. The CDR3 DNA reads as TGTGCCAGCAGCCCCGGGACAGGGGCGTTTGAAGCTTTCTTT. As protein: CASSPGTGAFEAFF.

This chain links TRBV4-3 with TRBJ2-5; 10 bases match TRBD1. CDR1 and CDR2 from the germline V gene are LGHNA and YSLEER. Germline trimming cut 4 bases from V and 9 bases from J; bases unmatched to any gene: 8. This CDR3 comprises 14 residues. The CDR3 sequence is CASSPGQGLWAQYF. The CDR3 coding sequence is TGCGCCAGCAGCCCGGGACAGGGGCTGTGGGCCCAGTACTTC.

This clonotype showed up just a few times. The genes are TRBV3-1 and TRBJ2-1; D could derive from TRBD1 or TRBD2 (7 bases each). Per germline, CDR1 LGHDT and CDR2 YNNKEL (reference sequence). The CDR3 is 17 amino acids. The germline V and J ends were trimmed by 1 base and 4 bases, with 17 bases remaining between them. CDR3 sequence reads: CASSQVPGGGEYNEQFF. CDR3 bases: TGTGCCAGCAGCCAAGTCCCAGGGGGGGGCGAGTACAATGAGCAGTTCTTC.

The table lists this clonotype with a few counts. V gene TRBV12-3 or TRBV12-4 combines with J gene TRBJ2-7; D is possibly TRBD1 (5 bases). This CDR3 is built from 13 residues. Trimming removed 5 bases at V and 1 base at J, with 9 bases between. In nucleotides, the CDR3 is TGTGCCAGCAGTGGCAGGGTGTCCTACGAGCAGTACTTC. Translated: CASSGRVSYEQYF.

This clonotype was seen ten or more times. The V gene is TRBV3-1, the J gene TRBJ1-3; D remains unclear. V lost 5 bases and J lost 2, with 16 bases in between. This CDR3 is built from 16 residues. CDR1 and CDR2 from the germline V gene are LGHDT and YNNKEL (reference sequence). The CDR3 region is CASSAEIGFTGNTIYF. CDR3 in DNA: TGTGCCAGCAGCGCAGAAATAGGGTTTACTGGAAACACCATATATTTT.

The rearrangement uses TRBV20-1 and TRBJ1-1, with unresolved D. The CDR3 spans 13 residues. Germline V CDR1 and CDR2: DFQATT, SNEGSKA (reference sequence). The V end lost 5 bases, the J end lost 4 bases, and 14 bases lay between the germline ends. The CDR3 DNA sequence: TGCAGTGCTTCAATAGGGCCCCCCACTGAAGCTTTCTTT. It encodes CSASIGPPTEAFF.

V gene TRBV28 combines with J gene TRBJ1-5, with D maybe TRBD1 (5 bases). From germline, CDR1 is MDHEN and CDR2 SYDVKM. The CDR3 has 14 residues. V gave up 5 bases and J gave up 3 bases, with 11 bases separating them. This chain's CDR3 is CASSPTGFNQPQHF. CDR3 nucleotides: TGTGCCAGCAGTCCTACAGGATTCAATCAGCCCCAGCATTTT.

This clonotype was counted ten times or more. The chain uses TRBV7-6 and TRBJ1-1, with D possibly being TRBD1 (6 bases). The CDR3 contains 13 residues. The ends were cut back, 5 bases at V and 3 bases at J, with 10 bases in the middle. The germline CDR1 and CDR2 sequences are SGHVS and FNYEAQ. In DNA form, the CDR3 reads TGTGCCAGCAGCCCACAGGGTTACACTGAAGCTTTCTTT. Translating gives CASSPQGYTEAFF.

The chain carries TRBV14 and TRBJ1-1; D call uncertain. CDR3 length equals 13 residues. CDR1 and CDR2 (germline): SGHDN, FVKESK. Trimming removed 6 bases from V and 0 bases from J, with 8 bases in between. The chain's CDR3 is CASSHNMNTEAFF. In nucleotides, the CDR3 is TGTGCCAGCAGTCACAACATGAACACTGAAGCTTTCTTT.

In this sample, this clonotype turned up a few times. This chain links TRBV29-1 with TRBJ2-5, with 9 bases identical to TRBD2. J was trimmed by 5 bases and V by 4 bases; bases with no gene match: 8. This CDR3 spans 14 amino acids. The germline V gene has CDR1 SQVTM and CDR2 ANQGSEA. CDR3 sequence reads: CSVVQAGGGETQYF. CDR3 bases: TGCAGCGTTGTTCAAGCGGGGGGAGGTGAGACCCAGTACTTC.

This clonotype was detected a few times. This chain uses TRBV9 with TRBJ2-5, with D hard to call. V lost 0 bases, J lost 2 bases, and 8 bases lay in between. Germline CDR1 and CDR2: SGDLS and YYNGEE. The CDR3 runs to 14 residues. This CDR3 is CASSVEARQETQYF. The CDR3 bases are TGTGCCAGCAGCGTAGAAGCCCGGCAAGAGACCCAGTACTTC.

J is TRBJ2-7 and V is TRBV7-9; possible D gene TRBD1, 6 bases. V was cut by 4 bases and J by 3 bases, with 10 bases left in between. In germline, CDR1 is SEHNR, CDR2 FQNEAQ (reference sequence). The CDR3 loop spans 13 amino acids. As DNA, the CDR3 is TGTGCCAGCAGCTCCCGGACAGACTACGAGCAGTACTTC. Encoded protein: CASSSRTDYEQYF.

This clonotype was counted a few times. The chain joins TRBV20-1 to TRBJ2-7; D remains unclear. V was pared by 3 bases and J by 3 bases, with 9 bases between. The CDR3 has 12 amino acids. Germline V gives CDR1 DFQATT, CDR2 SNEGSKA (reference sequence). The CDR3 sequence: CSASRSVYEQYV. The DNA of the CDR3 is TGCAGTGCTAGTCGGTCAGTCTACGAGCAGTACGTC.

This rearrangement joins TRBV29-1 to TRBJ2-7; the match to TRBD1 covers 10 bases. Trimming took 2 bases from V and 2 from J; bases not matched to a gene: 6. The CDR3 length is 15 residues. Per germline, CDR1 SQVTM and CDR2 ANQGSEA. CDR3 protein: CSVETGTGVPYEQYF. The CDR3 coding sequence is TGCAGCGTTGAAACCGGGACAGGGGTCCCCTACGAGCAGTACTTC.

This clonotype was seen a few times. V usage is TRBV5-1 and J usage is TRBJ2-7; 9 positions agree with TRBD1. The germline gives CDR1 SGHRS, CDR2 YFSETQ. The CDR3 runs to 16 residues. J was trimmed by 5 bases and V by 3 bases; bases with no gene match: 12. DNA of the CDR3: TGCGCCAGCAGCTCGCCCGGGACAGGGTTTTTACACGAGCAGTACTTC. As protein: CASSSPGTGFLHEQYF. Supplemented by reference TRBV5-1 and TRBJ2-7, the full variable domain reads KAGVTQTPRYLIKTRGQQVTLSCSPISGHRSVSWYQQTPGQGLQFLFEYFSETQRNKGNFPGRFSGRQFSNSRSEMNVSTLELGDSALYLCASSSPGTGFLHEQYFGPGTRLTVT.

The chain carries TRBV14 and TRBJ2-1, with 7 positions matching TRBD1. The germline CDR1 and CDR2 sequences are SGHDN and FVKESK. J gave up 7 bases and V 8 bases, and 14 bases lay outside the gene matches. The CDR3 totals 15 residues. The CDR3 spells CASRLGGRGWNEQFF. The CDR3 nucleotides are TGTGCCAGCCGGTTAGGGGGCCGTGGTTGGAATGAGCAGTTCTTC. The full variable domain, in which reference TRBV14 and TRBJ2-1 provide the parts outside the CDR3, is EAGVTQFPSHSVIEKGQTVTLRCDPISGHDNLYWYRRVMGKEIKFLLHFVKESKQDESGMPNNRFLAERTGGTYSTLKVQPAELEDSGVYFCASRLGGRGWNEQFFGPGTRLTVL.

This rearrangement joins TRBV6-6 to TRBJ2-4; 8 bases align to TRBD1. The CDR3 spans 15 residues. The V gene's germline CDR1 is MNHNY and CDR2 SVGAGI (reference sequence). The ends lost 6 bases at V and 6 bases at J; junction bases unmatched: 10. The CDR3 reads CASRVPDRAVNIQYF. CDR3 nucleotides: TGTGCCAGCAGAGTCCCGGACAGGGCTGTAAACATTCAGTACTTC.

This clonotype was detected only a few times. This chain links TRBV6-5 with TRBJ2-2; D gene unclear. This CDR3 is 15 amino acids long. The V end was cut by 2 bases, the J end by 6 bases, with 13 bases between. CDR1 and CDR2 (germline): MNHEY, SVGAGI. For the CDR3, the DNA is TGTGCCAGCAGTTACGCGTGGGGTCCGCCCGGGGAGCTGTTTTTT. Encoded protein: CASSYAWGPPGELFF.

The chain has TRBV10-3 and TRBJ2-3; a weak D match, TRBD1 (6 bases). The CDR3 loop spans 18 amino acids. The germline gives CDR1 ENHRY, CDR2 SYGVKD. The V end was cut by 4 bases, the J end by 2 bases, with 22 bases between. The CDR3 DNA is TGTGCCATCAGTGGTACCGGGACACCAATCCGGGCCACAGATACGCAGTATTTT. Its translation: CAISGTGTPIRATDTQYF.

The chain uses TRBV28 and TRBJ1-2; possibly TRBD1 for D (5 bases). Trimming removed 5 bases from V and 8 bases from J, with 18 bases in between. CDR1 MDHEN and CDR2 SYDVKM come from the germline V gene. CDR3 length: 14 residues. The CDR3 is CASSPGSGGGGYTF. The CDR3 nucleotides are TGTGCCAGCAGTCCCGGTTCGGGGGGAGGGGGCTACACCTTC.

The chain recombines TRBV7-6 with TRBJ2-2; TRBD1 agrees at 11 bases. This CDR3 has 16 residues. The germline V gene encodes CDR1 SGHVS and CDR2 FNYEAQ. The ends lost 4 bases at V and 4 bases at J; junction bases unmatched: 5. This CDR3 is CASSSQGQGVTGELFF. CDR3 coding DNA: TGTGCCAGCAGCTCTCAGGGACAGGGGGTCACCGGGGAGCTGTTTTTT.

The V and J genes are TRBV30 and TRBJ2-7; D is unresolved. CDR1 and CDR2 from the germline V gene are GTSNPN and SVGIG (reference sequence). V dropped 2 bases and J dropped 3 bases, with 8 bases sitting between them. The CDR3 covers 12 residues. CDR3 sequence: CAWSLGFYEQYF. The CDR3 DNA sequence: TGTGCCTGGAGTCTCGGCTTCTACGAGCAGTACTTC.

The chain couples TRBV4-3 to TRBJ2-2, with TRBD1 as a possible D gene (6 bases). The CDR3 covers 17 residues. Germline CDR1 reads LGHNA; CDR2 reads YSLEER. V shed 1 base and J shed 3 bases, with 15 bases lying between them. CDR3 sequence: CASSQVPGEFDTGELFF. In DNA, the CDR3 is TGCGCCAGCAGCCAAGTCCCAGGGGAATTCGACACCGGGGAGCTGTTTTTT.